Following are 15 T cell receptor beta chains from one sample sequenced in a study of OX40 agonist ivuxolimab in advanced cancers. Data came from immunoSEQ multiplex PCR; TCRdb stores just in-frame clones and leaves some out. The sample lists around 68,000 clones, roughly 87% occurring once. The sample here was CD4+ or CD8+ T cells sorted from blood, taken in a trial of the OX40 agonist ivuxolimab. These receptors were taken from an adult with an advanced solid tumor such as melanoma, head and neck, liver or kidney cancer.

This clone was recorded only once. The chain joins TRBV4-1 to TRBJ2-5; tentatively, D is TRBD2 (5 bases). Looked up from germline, CDR1 is MGHRA and CDR2 is YSYEKL. The CDR3 sequence is 14 residues long. Between the trimmed V and J ends, which lost 0 bases and 2 bases, there was a span of 7 bases. CDR3 sequence (DNA): TGCGCCAGCAGCCAAGATAGCGCACAAGAGACCCAGTACTTC. It translates to CASSQDSAQETQYF.

This sequence joins TRBV4-3 and TRBJ1-2; D gene uncertain. Per germline, CDR1 LGHNA and CDR2 YSLEER. Trimming cost V 1 base and J 8 bases, with 14 bases left between them. CDR3 length: 14 residues. The chain's CDR3 is CASSQGLQPEGYTF. In nucleotides, the CDR3 is TGCGCCAGCAGCCAAGGTCTACAACCGGAAGGCTACACCTTC.

The chain carries TRBV5-1 and TRBJ1-3, with 7 bases identical to TRBD1. Trimming cost V 0 bases and J 1 base; bases outside gene matches: 4. There are 16 residues in the CDR3. The germline gives CDR1 SGHRS, CDR2 YFSETQ. CDR3 bases: TGCGCCAGCAGCTTGGAACCGGGACAGTCTGGAAACACCATATATTTT. It is translated as CASSLEPGQSGNTIYF.

The chain combines TRBV9 with TRBJ1-3; TRBD1 aligns across 8 bases. With V trimmed by 0 bases and J by 5 bases, 1 base remained unmatched. Germline CDR1 reads SGDLS; CDR2 reads YYNGEE. The CDR3 has 14 amino acids. The CDR3 is CASSVGQGRNTIYF. The CDR3 DNA reads TGTGCCAGCAGCGTAGGACAGGGGAGAAACACCATATATTTT.

The chain has TRBV2 and TRBJ2-5; 9 nucleotides align to TRBD2. CDR1 and CDR2 from the germline V gene are SNHLY and FYNNEI. V was pared by 5 bases and J by 2 bases, with 3 bases of the junction left unmatched. CDR3 length: 14 amino acids. CDR3 DNA sequence: TGTGCCAGCAGTCGCCTAGCGGGACAAGAGACCCAGTACTTC. The encoded protein is CASSRLAGQETQYF.

The chain joins TRBV10-2 to TRBJ2-7, with D maybe TRBD1 (6 bases). Germline V gene data show CDR1 as WSHSY and CDR2 as SAAADI. There are 15 residues in the CDR3. V was cut by 6 bases and J by 2 bases, with 17 bases left in between. CDR3 sequence reads: CASRRGLSDTYEQYF. As DNA, the CDR3 is TGCGCCAGCAGGAGGGGGTTGAGCGACACCTACGAGCAGTACTTC.

The chain combines TRBV9 with TRBJ2-4; 12 bases fit TRBD2. The junction had 3 bases not matched to a gene; V was cut back by 0 bases and J by 8 bases. The CDR3 covers 15 residues. Per the germline V gene, CDR1 is SGDLS and CDR2 is YYNGEE. The CDR3 bases are TGTGCCAGCAGCGTAGGCGGGACTAGCGGGTACATTCAGTACTTC. This gives the protein CASSVGGTSGYIQYF.

This chain joins TRBV11-2 and TRBJ1-2; TRBD1 matches at 7 bases. The J segment lost 4 bases and the V segment lost 5 bases, leaving 4 bases of the junction unmatched. The CDR3 loop spans 13 amino acids. Germline CDR1 and CDR2: SGHAT and FQNNGV. CDR3: CASSATGIYGYTF. Here the CDR3 DNA reads TGTGCCAGCAGCGCGACAGGGATCTATGGCTACACCTTC.

This clone was detected a few times. The chain is built from TRBV6-1 and TRBJ1-2, with D maybe TRBD1 (5 bases). The CDR3 contains 13 residues. CDR1 and CDR2 from the germline V gene are MNHNS and SASEGT. V gave up 3 bases and J gave up 4 bases, with 9 bases separating them. The CDR3: CASSDTGRYGYTF. In nucleotides, the CDR3 is TGTGCCAGCAGTGACACGGGACGCTATGGCTACACCTTC.

This clone was seen more than once but under ten times. V gene TRBV28 combines with J gene TRBJ1-5, with D possibly TRBD1 on 5 matching bases. The germline V and J ends were trimmed by 9 bases and 3 bases, with 9 bases remaining between them. The CDR3 length is 12 residues. The germline V gene has CDR1 MDHEN and CDR2 SYDVKM. CDR3 sequence reads: CASRQLNQPQHF. CDR3 DNA: TGTGCCAGTAGACAGCTCAATCAGCCCCAGCATTTT.

This clone appeared a few times. The V and J genes are TRBV10-2 and TRBJ1-5, with no clear D. The CDR3 has 14 residues. Trimming cost V 1 base and J 4 bases, with 8 bases left between them. Germline V gene data show CDR1 as WSHSY and CDR2 as SAAADI. CDR3 DNA: TGCGCCAGCAGTGAGTGGGCAGGAAATCAGCCCCAGCATTTT. Encoded protein: CASSEWAGNQPQHF.

The chain uses TRBV4-2 and TRBJ1-2; 9 bases align to TRBD1. The germline CDR1 and CDR2 sequences are LGHNA and YNFKEQ. The CDR3 loop spans 16 amino acids. Losses at the gene ends were 1 base for V and 4 bases for J; bases not matched to a gene: 7. The CDR3: CASSQARTGDGYGYTF. CDR3 nucleotide sequence: TGTGCCAGCAGCCAAGCTCGGACAGGGGACGGCTATGGCTACACCTTC.

The V call is TRBV28, the J call TRBJ1-1; D gene uncertain. The CDR3 sequence is 12 residues long. Germline loops: CDR1 MDHEN, CDR2 SYDVKM. V was pared by 6 bases and J by 0 bases, with 5 bases between. The CDR3 DNA sequence: TGTGCCAGCAGCGAGATGAACACTGAAGCTTTCTTT. Translated: CASSEMNTEAFF.

The chain uses TRBV6-5 and TRBJ2-7; 9 positions agree with TRBD2. CDR1 and CDR2 from the germline V gene are MNHEY and SVGAGI. The CDR3 length is 13 residues. The CDR3 DNA reads TGTGCGAGCGGGGGGAACCCTTCCTACGAGCAGTACTTC. Translated: CASGGNPSYEQYF.

The chain is built from TRBV28 and TRBJ2-3; maybe TRBD2 (7 bases). CDR3 length: 14 amino acids. Germline V gene sequence: CDR1 MDHEN, CDR2 SYDVKM. Trimming cost V 4 bases and J 2 bases, with 10 bases left between them. CDR3 nucleotide sequence: TGTGCCAGCAGTTCGGGGGGCTTCACAGATACGCAGTATTTT. Translating it yields CASSSGGFTDTQYF. Combining the CDR3 with reference TRBV28 and TRBJ2-3 gives the whole variable domain DVKVTQSSRYLVKRTGEKVFLECVQDMDHENMFWYRQDPGLGLRLIYFSYDVKMKEKGDIPEGYSVSREKKERFSLILESASTNQTSMYLCASSSGGFTDTQYFGPGTRLTVL.